Listed here are 9 T cell receptor beta chains from one sample, sequenced in a study of OX40 agonist ivuxolimab in advanced cancers. TCRdb keeps only in-frame clones here, not all; method: immunoSEQ multiplex PCR. The sample records roughly 19,000 clones, about 86% being singletons. Sequencing was performed on CD4+ or CD8+ T cells sorted from blood, taken in a trial of the OX40 agonist ivuxolimab. The receptors shown here come from an adult with an advanced solid tumor such as melanoma, head and neck, liver or kidney cancer.

V and J are TRBV11-2 and TRBJ2-3; maybe TRBD2 (6 bases). The CDR3 runs 14 residues. Germline V lookup: CDR1 SGHAT, CDR2 FQNNGV. The V gene lost 4 bases and the J gene lost 6 bases, with 14 bases spanning the gap. CDR3 sequence: CASSSGTEGDTQYF. CDR3 in DNA: TGTGCCAGCAGCTCCGGGACGGAGGGCGATACGCAGTATTTT.

This chain connects TRBV9 to TRBJ2-7; 9 bases align to TRBD2. This CDR3 spans 15 amino acids. Trimming removed 0 bases from V and 2 bases from J; junction bases left unmatched: 3. The germline gives CDR1 SGDLS, CDR2 YYNGEE. The CDR3 spells CASSVGAGGPYEQYF. CDR3 coding DNA: TGTGCCAGCAGCGTAGGGGCGGGAGGGCCCTACGAGCAGTACTTC.

The CDR3 coding sequence is TGTGCCAGCAGTGACGATAAGGAGGACGGAGACACTGAAGCTTTCTTT. Its translation is CASSDDKEDGDTEAFF. V usage is TRBV2 and J usage is TRBJ1-1; D remains ambiguous. The V gene lost 3 bases and the J gene lost 3 bases, with 17 bases spanning the gap. Germline CDR1 is SNHLY and CDR2 is FYNNEI. The CDR3 contains 16 residues.

V usage is TRBV11-2 and J usage is TRBJ2-3, with a possible D match to TRBD2 (6 bases). The germline V gene encodes CDR1 SGHAT and CDR2 FQNNGV. The length of the CDR3 is 14 residues. V was clipped by 4 bases and J by 4 bases, with 12 bases between them. The CDR3 region is CASSSGSSADTQYF. The CDR3 coding sequence is TGTGCCAGCAGCTCTGGATCTAGCGCAGATACGCAGTATTTT.

This sequence joins TRBV7-3 and TRBJ2-3; TRBD2 matches 8 bases. Germline assignment: CDR1 SGHTA and CDR2 FQGTGA. CDR3 length equals 16 residues. With 0 bases clipped from V and 4 bases from J, the junction kept 6 bases outside the gene matches. The CDR3 sequence: CASSLTAGASADTQYF. The CDR3 coding sequence is TGTGCCAGCAGCTTAACAGCGGGAGCCTCCGCAGATACGCAGTATTTT.

This sequence joins TRBV5-6 and TRBJ2-7; tentative D call: TRBD1 (5 bases). Trimming shortened V by 2 bases and J by 4 bases, and 13 bases separated the two germline ends. The germline V gene encodes CDR1 SGHDT and CDR2 YYEEEE. The CDR3 is 14 amino acids. The CDR3 nucleotides are TGTGCCAGCAGCTTCGGAACAGGAGAATACGAGCAGTACTTC. Amino acid sequence: CASSFGTGEYEQYF.

The CDR3 DNA sequence: TGTGCCAGCAGCTTGGGTCAGGGTGTCTACGAGCAGTACTTC. Amino acids: CASSLGQGVYEQYF. The rearrangement joins TRBV11-2 to TRBJ2-7; D perhaps matches TRBD1 (5 bases). CDR3 size: 14 residues. V lost 3 bases to trimming and J lost 3 bases, with 12 bases between them. Germline CDR1 SGHAT, CDR2 FQNNGV.

This clone showed up just once. CDR3 nucleotides: TGTGCCAGCAGCATCGGGACTCGGGGTCCAGATACGCAGTATTTT. This gives the protein CASSIGTRGPDTQYF. This chain uses TRBV5-5 with TRBJ2-3; D perhaps matches TRBD2 (6 bases). There are 15 residues in the CDR3. Germline V CDR1 and CDR2: SGHKS, YYEKEE (reference sequence). The germline V and J ends were trimmed by 4 bases and 4 bases, with 16 bases remaining between them.

CDR3 sequence: CASSPAPRGEQYF. The CDR3 bases are TGTGCCAGCAGCCCGGCCCCCCGCGGAGAGCAGTACTTC. The V gene is TRBV5-4, the J gene TRBJ2-7; D gene unclear. V was cut by 4 bases and J by 7 bases, with 15 bases left in between. Germline V gene lookup returns CDR1 SGHNT and CDR2 YYREEE (reference sequence). This CDR3 is 13 amino acids long.